This TCR beta chain was sequenced in a study of low-dose radiotherapy and immunotherapy resistance in tumors. For the study at large: The 200 mg/m2 dose of intravenous cyclophosphamide was given every two weeks, one day before radiation and immunotherapy. Aspirin was administered orally at 300 mg daily for four cycles, commencing on cycle 1 day 1.

With TRAV- and TRBV-specific primers, first-strand cDNA was made, covering the alpha and beta chains. For amplifying TCRs, the PCR ran for around 20 cycles with Phusion, which was used together with a constant-region primer and the adapter on the V primers. mRNA, once isolated, was amplified by in vitro transcription. Using its own MiXCR run on the reads, TCRdb lists one record per CDR3 protein. The table shows 14,000 to 15,000 distinct CDR3 sequences, with roughly 52% occurring only once. The CDR3 consists of 19 residues. V lost 8 bases and J lost 7; bases outside the gene matches: 22. Patients who could take part had advanced solid tumors with no tumor-infiltrating lymphocytes. Only a few counts were recorded for this clonotype.

This receptor was obtained from a human donor with advanced metastatic prostate, ovarian, gallbladder or colorectal cancer (not recorded which). This table probably holds off-target reads from a library built for another chain. The chain employs TRBV12-3 or TRBV12-4 and TRBJ2-1; 11 positions agree with TRBD2. The CDR3 DNA sequence: TGTGCCAGCGGCGTGAGGGCATTACTAGCGGGAGCGCCTCTTAATGAGCAGTTCTTC. Translating gives CASGVRALLAGAPLNEQFF.